This T cell receptor beta chain comes out of a study of blood T cell repertoires in COVID-19. Overall study: Specimens from acute and convalescent COVID-19 originated in the United States, Italy and Spain.

V trimming: 4 bases; J trimming: 5 bases; junction bases outside the gene matches: 6. The germline V gene has CDR1 SGHTA and CDR2 FQGNSA. The CDR3 length is 14 residues. TCRdb keeps only in-frame clones here, not all; method: immunoSEQ multiplex PCR. The sample consists of around 150,000 clones, roughly 79% of them appearing once. This chain joins TRBV7-2 and TRBJ1-2; 8 nucleotides align to TRBD1. The clonotype originates from a woman over 75 with acute or convalescent COVID-19. The source material was peripheral blood. CDR3 sequence reads: CASSSGQGRYGYTF. The DNA for the CDR3 is TGTGCCAGCAGCTCAGGACAGGGAAGGTATGGCTACACCTTC.